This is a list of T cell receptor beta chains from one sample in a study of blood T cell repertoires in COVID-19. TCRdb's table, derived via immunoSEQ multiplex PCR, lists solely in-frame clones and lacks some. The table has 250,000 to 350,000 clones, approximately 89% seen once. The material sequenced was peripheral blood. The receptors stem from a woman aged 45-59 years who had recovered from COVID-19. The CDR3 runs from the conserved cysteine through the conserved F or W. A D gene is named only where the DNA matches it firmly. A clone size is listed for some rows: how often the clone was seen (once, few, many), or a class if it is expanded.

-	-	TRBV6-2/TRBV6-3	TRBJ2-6	TGTGCCAGCAGTTATCCCCTGGGGAGCTCTGGGGCCAACGTCCTGACTTTC	CASSYPLGSSGANVLTF
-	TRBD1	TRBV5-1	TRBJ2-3	TGCGCCAGCAGCCAGAGACAGGGGGCATCAGATACGCAGTATTTT	CASSQRQGASDTQYF
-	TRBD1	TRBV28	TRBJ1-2	TGTGCCAGCAGTTTGATTGACAGGGGAGTAGGCTACACCTTC	CASSLIDRGVGYTF
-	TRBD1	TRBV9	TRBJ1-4	TGTGCCAGCAGCCCCTGGGGACAGGGTGTTGAAAAACTGTTTTTT	CASSPWGQGVEKLFF
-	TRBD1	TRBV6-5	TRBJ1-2	TGTGCCAGCAGCTCAAGGACAGGTACCAACTATGGCTACACCTTC	CASSSRTGTNYGYTF
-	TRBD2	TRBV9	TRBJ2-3	TGTGCCAGCAGCGTGTGGCCTAGCGGGGGCACAGATACGCAGTATTTT	CASSVWPSGGTDTQYF
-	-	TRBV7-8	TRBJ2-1	TGTGCCAGCAGCTCAGGGGCCATTCATCGCAATGAGCAGTTCTTC	CASSSGAIHRNEQFF
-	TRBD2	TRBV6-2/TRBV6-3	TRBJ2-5	TGTGCCAGCAGTTACCTGACTAGCGGGCAAGAGACCCAGTACTTC	CASSYLTSGQETQYF
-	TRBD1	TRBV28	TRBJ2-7	TGTGCCAGCAGTTTTATCCGGGACAGAGGGCTATACGAGCAGTACTTC	CASSFIRDRGLYEQYF
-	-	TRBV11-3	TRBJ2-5	TGTGCCAGCAGCCGGGACCAAGAGACCCAGTACTTC	CASSRDQETQYF
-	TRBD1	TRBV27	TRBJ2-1	TGTGCCAGCAGAAGGACAGGGGCCTACAATGAGCAGTTCTTC	CASRRTGAYNEQFF
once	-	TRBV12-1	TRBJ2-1	TGTGCCAGCAGCCGGGGACAGTCCAAATCAGGGATCACTAGCGGGGGGGCCGATGAGCAGTTCTTC	CASSRGQSKSGITSGGADEQFF
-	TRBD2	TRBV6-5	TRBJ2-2	TGTGCCAGCACTTCAAGCGGGGCGAACACCGGGGAGCTGTTTTTT	CASTSSGANTGELFF
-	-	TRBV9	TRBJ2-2	TGTGCCAGCAGCGCCACTAGCCGGAACACCGGGGAGCTGTTTTTT	CASSATSRNTGELFF
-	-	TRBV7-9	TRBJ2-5	TGTGCCAGCAGCTTTGGAGGGGTCGGGTGGCAAGAGACCCAGTACTTC	CASSFGGVGWQETQYF
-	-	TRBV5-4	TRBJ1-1	TGTGCCAGCAGCTCAGGTTATTTCACTGAAGCTTTCTTT	CASSSGYFTEAFF
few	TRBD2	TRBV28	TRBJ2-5	TGTGCCAGCAGGCCCGGGGTTCTAGCGGGGGAGGGAGAGACCCAGTACTTC	CASRPGVLAGEGETQYF
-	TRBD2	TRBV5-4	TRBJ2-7	TGTGCCAGCAGCGGAGGGACTAGCGGGATTAGGGAGCAGTACTTC	CASSGGTSGIREQYF
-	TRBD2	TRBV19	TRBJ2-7	TGTGCCAGTCGGCGGGAGGGGAGTCACTCCTACGAGCAGTACTTC	CASRREGSHSYEQYF
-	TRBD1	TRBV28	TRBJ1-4	TGTGCCAGCAGACAGGGGGTTAATGAAAAACTGTTTTTT	CASRQGVNEKLFF
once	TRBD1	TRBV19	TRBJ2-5	TGTGCCAGTAGTATCGAGGGGGCGGGTGAGACCCAGTACTTC	CASSIEGAGETQYF
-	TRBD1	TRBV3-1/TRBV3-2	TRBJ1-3	TGTGCCAGCAGCCGAGGGGGCTTGACTGGAAACACCATATATTTT	CASSRGGLTGNTIYF
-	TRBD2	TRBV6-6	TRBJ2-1	TGTGCCGGCACTAGCGGGAGGGCCCGGGAGCAGTTCTTC	CAGTSGRAREQFF
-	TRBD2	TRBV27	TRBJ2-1	TGTGCCAGCAGTTTACACCAAGAAGGACTAGTGGTTAATGAGCAGTTCTTC	CASSLHQEGLVVNEQFF
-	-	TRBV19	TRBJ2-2	TGTGCCACCGCGACAGGGAGGCGGGAGCTGTTTTTT	CATATGRRELFF
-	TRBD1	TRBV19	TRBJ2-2	TGTGCCAGTAGTGCAGACAGGGGCTACGGCGGGGAGCTGTTTTTT	CASSADRGYGGELFF
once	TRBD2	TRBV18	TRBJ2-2	TGTGCCAGCTCACCGGGACTAGCGGGAAGTTCCGGGGAGCTGTTTTTT	CASSPGLAGSSGELFF
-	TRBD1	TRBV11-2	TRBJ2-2	TGTGCCAGCAGGTTGGGCAGGGGGTCCCCCGGGGAGCTGTTTTTT	CASRLGRGSPGELFF
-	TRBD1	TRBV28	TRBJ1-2	TGTGCCACCCAGACAGGGGTGGACTATGGCTACACCTTC	CATQTGVDYGYTF
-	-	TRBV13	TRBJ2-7	TGTGCCAGCAGCATCGGACTTACCTACGAGCAGTACTTC	CASSIGLTYEQYF
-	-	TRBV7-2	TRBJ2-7	TGTGCCAGCAGCCTCGAGGCGGGAAACGCCTACGAGCAGTACTTC	CASSLEAGNAYEQYF
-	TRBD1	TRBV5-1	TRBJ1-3	TGCGCCAGCAGCGGTACAGGGGAAGGGAACACCATATATTTT	CASSGTGEGNTIYF